Below, 26 T cell receptor beta chains from the same sample are listed, as sequenced in a study of molecular identifiers for immune sequencing clone quantification. TCRdb processed the PCR reads anew with MiXCR; each CDR3 protein has one entry. Among roughly 93,000 distinct CDR3 sequences listed, around 17% were seen once. The sample comprised naive CD8+ T cells from blood, with Jurkat cell RNA spiked in. This sample's subset: FACS-sorted CD8+CD4-CCR7+CD45RA+ naive T cells. Receptor source: a human donor in good health. Some libraries in this study had Jurkat cell RNA spiked in.

Of note for this clonotype: This may arise from a read error, as a much more abundant clone is one base away. The missing conserved phenylalanine or tryptophan at the end of this CDR3 makes a read error likely. The gene calls are TRBV24-1 and TRBJ2-7; D gene ambiguous. V was shortened by 3 bases and J by 3 bases, with 11 bases between the two germline ends. The CDR3 sequence is 14 residues long. Germline loops: CDR1 KGHDR, CDR2 SFDVKD. CDR3 sequence (DNA): TGTGCCACCAGTGATCCTTATGTTGACTACGAGCAGTACCTC. Protein: CATSDPYVDYEQYL.

This clonotype has a handful of counts. The chain recombines TRBV13 with TRBJ2-3; 12 positions agree with TRBD2. Trimming took 5 bases from V and 2 from J; bases not matched to a gene: 5. Germline V gene lookup returns CDR1 PRHDT and CDR2 FYEKMQ (reference sequence). This CDR3 contains 16 residues. The CDR3 coding sequence is TGTGCCAGCAGCCCCCTAGCGGGAGGGCCCACAGATACGCAGTATTTT. Amino acid sequence: CASSPLAGGPTDTQYF.

As for this clonotype: This may come from a read error, since a much larger clone is one base off. Given the absence of the conserved phenylalanine or tryptophan at the CDR3 end, a read error is likely. This chain uses TRBV9 with TRBJ2-1; D tentatively fits TRBD1 or TRBD2 (5 bases each). V shed 0 bases and J shed 10 bases, with 14 bases lying between them. Germline V gene sequence: CDR1 SGDLS, CDR2 YYNGEE. There are 14 residues in the CDR3. For the CDR3, the DNA is TGTGCCAGCAGCGTAGGGGACCAACTCGGGGAGCAGTTCCTC. It is translated as CASSVGDQLGEQFL.

In regard to this clonotype: An end of the junction does not agree with germline; a read error may underlie this. CDR3 region: CASSYSGQGCQHF. The CDR3 region has the DNA TGTGCCAGCAGTTACTCAGGCCAGGGCTGCCAGCACTTC. The chain employs TRBV6-2 or TRBV6-3 and TRBJ2-5, with TRBD1 as a possible D gene (5 bases). Looked up from germline, CDR1 is MNHEY and CDR2 is SVGEGT. This CDR3 has 13 amino acids.

There are a few counts of this clonotype. At one end, the junction sequence differs from germline, possibly due to a read error. The chain employs TRBV4-1 and TRBJ2-1; possibly TRBD2 for D (5 bases). The CDR3 length is 16 residues. Germline loops: CDR1 MGHRA, CDR2 YSYEKL. The CDR3 sequence: CASSPIGRVGTNGQFF. The CDR3 bases are TGCGCCAGCAGCCCAATAGGGCGGGTCGGTACGAATGGGCAGTTCTTC.

A word on this clonotype: This may stem from a read error, because a much larger clone lies one nucleotide away. The chain has TRBV27 and TRBJ1-5; D tentatively reads TRBD1 or TRBD2 (5 bases each). The tail of the sequence fits TRBJ2-3 better, so the J call may be wrong. CDR3 length: 15 amino acids. Germline V gene sequence: CDR1 MNHEY, CDR2 SMNVEV (reference sequence). CDR3 DNA: TGTGCCAGCAGGGAAGGGACGAATAGCAATCAGCCCCAGTATTTT. Translating it yields CASREGTNSNQPQYF.

This clonotype was seen ten or more times. V usage is TRBV7-7 and J usage is TRBJ2-3; D gene unclear. V was clipped by 5 bases and J by 0 bases, with 6 bases between them. The germline CDR1 and CDR2 sequences are SSHAT and FNYEAQ (reference sequence). The CDR3 has 13 amino acids. CDR3 protein: CASSPLSTDTQYF. The CDR3 bases are TGTGCCAGCAGCCCCCTCAGCACAGATACGCAGTATTTT.

This clonotype was counted at least ten times. The J gene is TRBJ2-2, the V gene TRBV7-3; 8 bases are shared with TRBD1. CDR3 length: 16 amino acids. Germline V lookup: CDR1 SGHTA, CDR2 FQGTGA. V shed 0 bases and J 1 base; nucleotides not matched to a gene: 1. CDR3 protein: CASSLTGTGNTGELFF. The CDR3 coding sequence is TGTGCCAGCAGCTTAACCGGGACAGGGAACACCGGGGAGCTGTTTTTT.

This clonotype was detected many times. The chain uses TRBV4-1 and TRBJ2-7, with 9 bases identical to TRBD1. The germline gives CDR1 MGHRA, CDR2 YSYEKL. J was trimmed by 2 bases and V by 1 base; bases with no gene match: 3. The CDR3 covers 15 residues. The CDR3 loop reads CASSQAGDRAYEQYF. DNA of the CDR3: TGCGCCAGCAGCCAAGCAGGGGACAGGGCCTACGAGCAGTACTTC.

The chain links TRBV30 to TRBJ2-4; tentative D call: TRBD1 (5 bases). V lost 2 bases, J lost 0 bases, and 11 bases lay in between. Germline CDR1 is GTSNPN and CDR2 is SVGIG (reference sequence). The CDR3 has 15 amino acids. CDR3 in DNA: TGTGCCTGGAGTTTTCAGGGAACAGCCAAAAACATTCAGTACTTC. Its translation is CAWSFQGTAKNIQYF. Full variable domain (missing parts from reference TRBV30 and TRBJ2-4): SQTIHQWPATLVQPVGSPLSLECTVEGTSNPNLYWYRQAAGRGLQLLFYSVGIGQISSEVPQNLSASRPQDRQFILSSKKLLLSDSGFYLCAWSFQGTAKNIQYFGAGTRLSVL.

Regarding this clonotype: This may be a read error: a much more frequent sequence differs by one nucleotide. V is TRBV5-3 and J is TRBJ2-7; the match to TRBD2 covers 7 bases. TRBV5-3 falls under the ORF class, with uncertain function. The CDR3 consists of 14 residues. CDR3 protein: CASSFQRGEEEQYF. In DNA, the CDR3 is TGTGCCAGCAGCTTTCAGCGGGGAGAGGAGGAGCAGTACTTC.

The table lists this clonotype with many counts. The chain uses TRBV4-1 and TRBJ2-7; TRBD1 matches at 7 bases. J gave up 5 bases and V 1 base, and 8 bases lay outside the gene matches. The germline V gene encodes CDR1 MGHRA and CDR2 YSYEKL. The length of the CDR3 is 15 residues. In DNA, the CDR3 is TGCGCCAGCAGCCAAGTCTCGACAGGGACCCACGAGCAGTACTTC. This gives the protein CASSQVSTGTHEQYF.

This clonotype has ten or more counts. The chain has TRBV7-9 and TRBJ2-1; possibly TRBD2 for D (5 bases). The V and J ends lost 7 bases and 10 bases respectively, with 17 bases between them. The germline gives CDR1 SEHNR, CDR2 FQNEAQ (reference sequence). This CDR3 spans 13 amino acids. The DNA of the CDR3 is TGTGCCAGCACCCCAATGAGGGCGGAGGAGCAGTTCTTC. Encoded protein: CASTPMRAEEQFF.

This clonotype was seen ten or more times. The V and J genes are TRBV21-1 and TRBJ1-1. TRBV21-1 is described as a pseudogene. The CDR3 runs 14 residues. The CDR3 sequence: CASSPSRAWTEAFF. The DNA of the CDR3 is TGTGCCAGCAGCCCCTCCAGGGCCTGGACTGAAGCTTTCTTT.

Many counts were recorded for this clonotype. The J gene is TRBJ2-5, the V gene TRBV6-5, with D maybe TRBD1 (5 bases). CDR1 MNHEY and CDR2 SVGAGI come from the germline V gene. Trimming pared 2 bases from V and 5 bases from J, leaving 15 bases between. This CDR3 has 15 residues. In nucleotides, the CDR3 is TGTGCCAGCAGTTACGATTTGCGGCCAGGGGAGACCCAGTACTTC. It encodes CASSYDLRPGETQYF.

This clonotype was observed at least ten times. The genes are TRBV29-1 and TRBJ2-5; 7 bases align to TRBD2. The CDR3 consists of 15 residues. J gave up 0 bases and V 2 bases, and 6 bases lay outside the gene matches. The germline V gene encodes CDR1 SQVTM and CDR2 ANQGSEA. CDR3 DNA: TGCAGCGTTGAATGGGCGGGGGTGTACCAAGAGACCCAGTACTTC. Encoded protein: CSVEWAGVYQETQYF.

This clonotype was counted ten times or more. The chain is built from TRBV23-1 and TRBJ2-7; D gene uncertain. TRBV23-1 is classed as an ORF, of uncertain function. CDR3 size: 14 residues. Between the trimmed V and J ends, which lost 5 bases and 2 bases, there was a span of 13 bases. The CDR3 nucleotides read TGCGCCAGCAGTTCAATCACGCGAACCTACGAGCAGTACTTC. Translation: CASSSITRTYEQYF.

There are many counts of this clonotype. The V and J genes are TRBV27 and TRBJ2-5, with D perhaps TRBD2 (6 bases). Trimming removed 5 bases from V and 4 bases from J, with 14 bases in between. From germline, CDR1 is MNHEY and CDR2 SMNVEV (reference sequence). The CDR3 totals 14 residues. The CDR3 DNA reads as TGTGCCAGCAGTACCCTGGGAGGTGGAGAGACCCAGTACTTC. Protein product: CASSTLGGGETQYF.

To note about this clonotype: This may arise from a read error, as a much more abundant clone is one base away. J is TRBJ1-1 and V is TRBV29-1, with D possibly TRBD1 on 5 matching bases. The V gene lost 5 bases and the J gene lost 0 bases, with 13 bases spanning the gap. This CDR3 comprises 14 residues. CDR1 is SQVTM, CDR2 ANQGSEA, per germline. CDR3 nucleotides: TGCAGCGTTTTCGGGACGGCGGTGAACACTGAAGCTTTCTTT. Encoded protein: CSVFGTAVNTEAFF.

This clonotype was seen ten or more times. V and J are TRBV28 and TRBJ2-2; D is ambiguous. Germline V gene sequence: CDR1 MDHEN, CDR2 SYDVKM. With 3 bases removed from V and 6 bases from J, the gap between germline ends came to 8 bases. This CDR3 contains 13 residues. CDR3 bases: TGTGCCAGCAGTTTTGAGAGTTCCGGGGAGCTGTTTTTT. This gives the protein CASSFESSGELFF. Full variable domain (outside the CDR3, taken from reference TRBV28 and TRBJ2-2): DVKVTQSSRYLVKRTGEKVFLECVQDMDHENMFWYRQDPGLGLRLIYFSYDVKMKEKGDIPEGYSVSREKKERFSLILESASTNQTSMYLCASSFESSGELFFGEGSRLTVL.

The chain joins TRBV12-3 or TRBV12-4 to TRBJ2-3, with 8 bases fitting TRBD2. V lost 8 bases and J lost 2; bases outside the gene matches: 9. The CDR3 is 15 amino acids. Here the CDR3 DNA reads TGTGCCAGCGTCGGGGGGGGAATCATCACAGATACGCAGTATTTT. Its translation: CASVGGGIITDTQYF.

This clonotype has at least ten counts. The rearrangement joins TRBV3-1 to TRBJ2-2, with 8 bases matching TRBD2. Germline trimming cut 3 bases from V and 6 bases from J; bases unmatched to any gene: 6. From germline, CDR1 is LGHDT and CDR2 YNNKEL (reference sequence). The CDR3 covers 15 residues. DNA of the CDR3: TGTGCCAGCAGCCACTTGGGACTAGAACCCGGGGAGCTGTTTTTT. This gives the protein CASSHLGLEPGELFF.

This clonotype occurred many times. The chain combines TRBV20-1 with TRBJ1-4, with D hard to call. The CDR3 sequence is 13 residues long. Trimming removed 4 bases at V and 8 bases at J, with 14 bases between. Germline V gene data show CDR1 as DFQATT and CDR2 as SNEGSKA (reference sequence). The CDR3 spells CSAKGPYGEKLFF. The DNA of the CDR3 is TGCAGTGCTAAGGGCCCCTATGGGGAAAAACTGTTTTTT.

For this clonotype: A read error is possible here, since a much larger clone lies one base away. The chain combines TRBV9 with TRBJ1-5, with no clear D. Germline-derived CDR1 and CDR2 are SGDLS and YYNGEE. This CDR3 is built from 13 residues. The CDR3: CASSGGSNRPQHF. The CDR3 DNA reads as TGTGCCAGCAGCGGCGGAAGCAATCGGCCCCAGCATTTT.

As regards this clonotype: This may come from a read error, since a much larger clone is one base off. The chain joins TRBV4-2 to TRBJ1-1; 7 bases line up with TRBD1. In germline, CDR1 is LGHNA, CDR2 YNFKEQ. The V and J ends lost 1 base and 3 bases, in that order; junction bases with no gene match: 14. This CDR3 comprises 18 residues. The CDR3 spells CASSQGPGQSYTDTEAFF. The CDR3 DNA reads as TGTGCCAGCAGCCAAGGACCGGGACAGAGTTATACAGACACTGAAGCTTTCTTT.

This clonotype showed up many times. J is TRBJ2-7 and V is TRBV27; 7 positions agree with TRBD1. V gave up 5 bases and J gave up 5 bases; unmatched junction bases: 12. This CDR3 has 15 amino acids. Germline CDR1 reads MNHEY; CDR2 reads SMNVEV (reference sequence). For the CDR3, the DNA is TGTGCCAGCAGTACCCGGGACAGTCTATCGGACGAGCAGTACTTC. As protein: CASSTRDSLSDEQYF.